A single sample gave rise to the 10 T cell receptor beta chains below, sequenced in a study of blood T cell repertoires in COVID-19 (dated by TCRdb to 2018 to 2021). Receptors were amplified or captured by the immunoSEQ multiplex PCR assay. Entries here come from immuneACCESS through TCRdb and include only in-frame sequences with V and J called. Some clones fail to appear in such tables; in the studies checked, an unresolved V gene covers under half of the shortfall, and the cause of the remainder is unknown. In this sample the table shows around 60,000 clones, 90% of which occur a single time. About 12% of the sample is in the top ten clones. Specimen: peripheral blood. The receptor set was obtained from a man in his 60s with active COVID-19.

This clone was recorded once. The J gene is TRBJ2-5, the V gene TRBV5-4, with TRBD1 as a possible D gene (6 bases). The ends were cut back, 0 bases at V and 0 bases at J, with 9 bases in the middle. The CDR3 runs 15 residues. Germline V gives CDR1 SGHNT, CDR2 YYREEE (reference sequence). CDR3 nucleotides: TGTGCCAGCAGCTTGGATACAGGGTACCAAGAGACCCAGTACTTC. It translates to CASSLDTGYQETQYF.

V gene TRBV7-9 combines with J gene TRBJ2-7; D uncertain. The CDR3 totals 14 residues. Germline assignment: CDR1 SEHNR and CDR2 FQNEAQ (reference sequence). Trimming removed 3 bases from V and 3 bases from J, with 12 bases in between. CDR3 in DNA: TGTGCCAGCAGCTTGGCCGCACAGAGCTACGAGCAGTACTTC. This translates into CASSLAAQSYEQYF.

The chain is built from TRBV27 and TRBJ1-3, with D perhaps matching TRBD1 (5 bases). The CDR3 is 12 amino acids. V was cut by 8 bases and J by 1 base, with 6 bases left in between. The germline gives CDR1 MNHEY, CDR2 SMNVEV (reference sequence). CDR3 bases: TGTGCCAGCGGGGCGTCTGGAAACACCATATATTTT. It codes for CASGASGNTIYF.

The chain uses TRBV6-6 and TRBJ2-7, with TRBD2 identical over 14 bases. Germline lookup yields CDR1 MNHNY and CDR2 SVGAGI (reference sequence). The CDR3 extends over 17 amino acids. With V trimmed by 5 bases and J by 2 bases, 8 bases remained unmatched. This CDR3 is CASSPLGLAGVPYEQYF. The CDR3 DNA reads as TGTGCCAGCAGTCCCCTGGGACTAGCGGGAGTCCCCTACGAGCAGTACTTC.

V and J are TRBV9 and TRBJ1-2, with 7 positions matching TRBD1. Germline V CDR1 and CDR2: SGDLS, YYNGEE. This CDR3 comprises 19 residues. The V and J ends lost 3 bases and 4 bases, in that order; junction bases with no gene match: 21. The CDR3 DNA reads TGTGCCAGCAGCGGGTCGACAGGGCTTACCTCTATTACCCTCTATGGCTACACCTTC. It is translated as CASSGSTGLTSITLYGYTF.

The rearrangement uses TRBV18 and TRBJ1-1, with D maybe TRBD1 (5 bases). This CDR3 comprises 14 residues. Trimming pared 3 bases from V and 3 bases from J, leaving 11 bases between. CDR1 KGHSH and CDR2 LQKENI come from the germline V gene. The CDR3 here is CASSPETVHTEAFF. CDR3 DNA sequence: TGTGCCAGCTCACCCGAGACAGTGCACACTGAAGCTTTCTTT.

This sequence joins TRBV3-1 (or the pseudogene TRBV3-2) and TRBJ1-2; no clear D. CDR1 is LGHDT, CDR2 YNNKEL, per germline (reference sequence). V was shortened by 1 base and J by 0 bases, with 9 bases between the two germline ends. This CDR3 is 15 amino acids long. As DNA, the CDR3 is TGTGCCAGCAGCCAAGGTGGGCCTCCTAACTATGGCTACACCTTC. This gives the protein CASSQGGPPNYGYTF.

The chain couples TRBV4-2 to TRBJ2-1, with 8 bases lining up with TRBD1. Germline V CDR1 and CDR2: LGHNA, YNFKEQ. V was pared by 1 base and J by 9 bases, with 17 bases of the junction left unmatched. The CDR3 runs to 18 residues. The CDR3 DNA reads as TGTGCCAGCAGCCAAGGGGTTTGGGTGGGACAGGTGGAGAGTGAGCAGTTCTTC. This codes for CASSQGVWVGQVESEQFF.

The chain has TRBV29-1 and TRBJ2-1, with 10 nucleotides matching TRBD1. The germline gives CDR1 SQVTM, CDR2 ANQGSEA. J lost 12 bases, V lost 7 bases, and 9 bases had no gene match. This CDR3 is 12 amino acids long. CDR3 protein: CSGGTGDSGQFF. Here the CDR3 DNA reads TGCAGCGGGGGGACAGGGGATTCGGGGCAGTTCTTC.

This rearrangement joins TRBV7-3 to TRBJ1-1; TRBD1 agrees at 7 bases. Germline V CDR1 and CDR2: SGHTA, FQGTGA. The junction had 11 bases not matched to a gene; V was cut back by 5 bases and J by 5 bases. The length of the CDR3 is 15 residues. This CDR3 reads CASSTNRDSWTEAFF. CDR3 DNA sequence: TGTGCCAGCAGCACCAACCGGGACAGTTGGACTGAAGCTTTCTTT.